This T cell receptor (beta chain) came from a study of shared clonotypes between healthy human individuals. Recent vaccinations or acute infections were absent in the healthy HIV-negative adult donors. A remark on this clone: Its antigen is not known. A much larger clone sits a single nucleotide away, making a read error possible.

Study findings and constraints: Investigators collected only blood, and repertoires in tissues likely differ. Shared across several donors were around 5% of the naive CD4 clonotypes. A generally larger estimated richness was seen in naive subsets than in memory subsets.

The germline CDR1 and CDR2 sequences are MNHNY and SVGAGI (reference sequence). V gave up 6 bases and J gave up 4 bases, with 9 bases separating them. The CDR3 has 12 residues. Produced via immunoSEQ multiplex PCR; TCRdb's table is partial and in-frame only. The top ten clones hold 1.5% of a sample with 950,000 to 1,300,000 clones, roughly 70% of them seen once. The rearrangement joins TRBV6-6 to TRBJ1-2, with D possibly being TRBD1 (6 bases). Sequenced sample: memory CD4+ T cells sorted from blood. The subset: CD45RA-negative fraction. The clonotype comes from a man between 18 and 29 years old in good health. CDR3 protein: CASSPTGYGYTF. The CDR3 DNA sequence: TGTGCCAGCAGCCCGACAGGCTATGGCTACACCTTC.